One sample yielded the 18 T cell receptor beta chains listed below, sequenced in a study of blood T cell repertoires in COVID-19. The protocol was immunoSEQ multiplex PCR, while the TCRdb copy is restricted to in-frame clones and leaves out a portion. The profile shows about 130,000 clones, about 85% of them singletons. The sequenced sample consisted of peripheral blood. These receptors originate from a man at least 80 years old with active or convalescent COVID-19.

The genes are TRBV7-9 and TRBJ2-1, with unresolved D. V lost 6 bases and J lost 3, with 9 bases in between. CDR1 is SEHNR and CDR2 is FQNEAQ in the germline V gene (reference sequence). The CDR3 contains 13 residues. CDR3 sequence reads: CASRYRGYNEQFF. In DNA, the CDR3 is TGTGCCAGCAGGTATCGAGGCTACAATGAGCAGTTCTTC.

This sequence joins TRBV2 and TRBJ1-1; 9 bases are a match to TRBD1. Germline CDR1 is SNHLY and CDR2 is FYNNEI. The CDR3 runs to 15 residues. V lost 3 bases, J lost 5 bases, and 7 bases stayed unmatched. The CDR3 spells CASSDDRGARTEAFF. Written as DNA, the CDR3 is TGTGCCAGCAGTGACGACAGGGGGGCTAGAACTGAAGCTTTCTTT.

The chain employs TRBV11-1 and TRBJ1-2; 9 bases align to TRBD1. V shed 5 bases and J 8 bases; nucleotides not matched to a gene: 12. CDR1 and CDR2 from the germline V gene are SGHAT and FQDESV (reference sequence). This CDR3 contains 15 residues. CDR3 sequence: CASSASGTGTFGYTF. CDR3 in DNA: TGTGCCAGCAGCGCTTCCGGGACAGGGACTTTCGGCTACACCTTC.

CDR3 sequence: CASRSGTENSPLHF. The CDR3 DNA follows: TGTGCCAGCAGATCCGGGACAGAGAATTCACCCCTCCACTTT. This chain connects TRBV6-5 to TRBJ1-6; 7 bases match TRBD1. After removal of 6 bases from V and 7 bases from J, the junction contained 6 bases not matched to a gene. The CDR3 runs to 14 residues. Germline-derived CDR1 and CDR2 are MNHEY and SVGAGI.

The chain employs TRBV28 and TRBJ2-7, with TRBD1 as a possible D gene (5 bases). The CDR3 is 12 amino acids. The germline V gene encodes CDR1 MDHEN and CDR2 SYDVKM. Trimming took off 6 bases at V and 6 bases at J, with 12 bases between the two ends. CDR3 bases: TGTGCCAGCAGCCCACAACAGGCCGAGCAGTACTTC. Its translation: CASSPQQAEQYF.

This chain uses TRBV30 with TRBJ1-3; maybe TRBD1 (5 bases). CDR1 and CDR2 (germline): GTSNPN, SVGIG (reference sequence). The CDR3 totals 13 residues. V gave up 4 bases and J gave up 2 bases, with 9 bases separating them. The DNA for the CDR3 is TGTGCCTGGAATCGGGGGACTGGAAACACCATATATTTT. It encodes CAWNRGTGNTIYF.

The chain combines TRBV5-1 with TRBJ1-6; 9 positions agree with TRBD1. Trimming took 4 bases from V and 5 from J; bases not matched to a gene: 7. In germline, CDR1 is SGHRS, CDR2 YFSETQ. This CDR3 is 16 amino acids long. CDR3 protein: CASSPRTGVDNSPLHF. CDR3 coding DNA: TGCGCCAGCAGCCCACGGACAGGGGTTGATAATTCACCCCTCCACTTT.

The chain couples TRBV13 to TRBJ1-2, with TRBD1 identical over 7 bases. The CDR3 spans 17 residues. Germline V gene data show CDR1 as PRHDT and CDR2 as FYEKMQ (reference sequence). V trimming: 5 bases; J trimming: 2 bases; junction bases outside the gene matches: 14. CDR3 DNA sequence: TGTGCCAGCAGCACCCACACCTGGACAGGTTACAACTATGGCTACACCTTC. Translation: CASSTHTWTGYNYGYTF.

There are a few counts of this clone. The J gene is TRBJ1-5, the V gene TRBV18; possible D gene TRBD1, 5 bases. The CDR3 has 16 amino acids. Between the trimmed V and J ends, which lost 4 bases and 0 bases, there was a span of 13 bases. Germline V gives CDR1 KGHSH, CDR2 LQKENI. This CDR3 reads CASSREGRTSNQPQHF. For the CDR3, the DNA is TGTGCCAGCTCACGGGAGGGGCGAACTAGCAATCAGCCCCAGCATTTT.

The gene calls are TRBV19 and TRBJ2-3; TRBD2 agrees at 11 bases. The CDR3 is 16 amino acids. Germline trimming cut 0 bases from V and 4 bases from J; bases unmatched to any gene: 3. Germline V gene lookup returns CDR1 LNHDA and CDR2 SQIVND (reference sequence). The CDR3 protein is CASSIEGTSGADTQYF. CDR3 DNA sequence: TGTGCCAGTAGTATAGAAGGGACTAGCGGAGCAGATACGCAGTATTTT.

The chain uses TRBV7-9 and TRBJ2-5, with 9 bases lining up with TRBD2. Per the germline V gene, CDR1 is SEHNR and CDR2 is FQNEAQ (reference sequence). The CDR3 is 15 residues long. The V gene end was trimmed by 6 bases and the J gene end by 1 base; junction bases not matched to a gene: 6. CDR3 residues: CASRVSGGLQETQYF. For the CDR3, the DNA is TGTGCCAGCAGGGTTAGCGGGGGCCTCCAAGAGACCCAGTACTTC.

This clone was recorded a few times. The genes are TRBV9 and TRBJ2-5, with D tentatively TRBD1 (6 bases). The CDR3 has 14 residues. V lost 0 bases and J lost 7, with 13 bases in between. The germline CDR1 and CDR2 sequences are SGDLS and YYNGEE. The CDR3 nucleotides are TGTGCCAGCAGCGTAGGGGGACAACAGGTGACCCAGTACTTC. This gives the protein CASSVGGQQVTQYF.

This clone has a single count. This CDR3 is CASSPWSLNTEAFF. CDR3 nucleotides: TGTGCCAGCAGCCCGTGGAGCCTGAACACTGAAGCTTTCTTT. The V call is TRBV27, the J call TRBJ1-1; D uncertain. The CDR3 runs to 14 residues. V lost 6 bases and J lost 0, with 11 bases in between. The germline gives CDR1 MNHEY, CDR2 SMNVEV (reference sequence).

The chain uses TRBV6-9 and TRBJ1-5, with a tentative D call TRBD1 (5 bases). V shed 4 bases and J shed 4 bases, with 14 bases lying between them. CDR1 is MNHGY and CDR2 is SVAAGI in the germline V gene. The CDR3 is made up of 15 amino acids. CDR3 sequence: CASSWTQTRNQPQHF. DNA for the CDR3: TGTGCCAGCAGTTGGACACAAACAAGGAATCAGCCCCAGCATTTT.

The chain carries TRBV19 and TRBJ2-3, with D perhaps matching TRBD2 (5 bases). V was cut by 3 bases and J by 4 bases, with 11 bases left in between. This CDR3 region has 14 residues. CDR1 and CDR2 (germline): LNHDA, SQIVND (reference sequence). The CDR3 loop is CASSISLASDTQYF. DNA of the CDR3: TGTGCCAGTAGTATTTCGCTAGCATCAGATACGCAGTATTTT.

This clone came up a few times. The chain links TRBV10-3 to TRBJ2-7; D is ambiguous. This CDR3 region has 16 residues. Germline CDR1 ENHRY, CDR2 SYGVKD. Trimming took off 0 bases at V and 0 bases at J, with 12 bases between the two ends. For the CDR3, the DNA is TGTGCCATCAGTGAGTCTCCCGTAAGGAGCTCCTACGAGCAGTACTTC. This encodes CAISESPVRSSYEQYF.

The chain uses TRBV19 and TRBJ1-5; D call uncertain. V lost 6 bases and J lost 9, with 12 bases in between. This CDR3 has 12 amino acids. The V gene's germline CDR1 is LNHDA and CDR2 SQIVND (reference sequence). The CDR3 bases are TGTGCCAGTAGCCCCCAGGCGGGGCCCCAGCATTTT. Amino acids: CASSPQAGPQHF.

The gene calls are TRBV3-1 (or the pseudogene TRBV3-2) and TRBJ2-5; the match to TRBD2 covers 9 bases. V lost 0 bases and J lost 4; bases outside the gene matches: 3. This CDR3 is 15 amino acids long. In germline, CDR1 is LGHDT, CDR2 YNNKEL (reference sequence). CDR3: CASSQDSGGAETQYF. For the CDR3, the DNA is TGTGCCAGCAGCCAAGATAGCGGGGGCGCAGAGACCCAGTACTTC.